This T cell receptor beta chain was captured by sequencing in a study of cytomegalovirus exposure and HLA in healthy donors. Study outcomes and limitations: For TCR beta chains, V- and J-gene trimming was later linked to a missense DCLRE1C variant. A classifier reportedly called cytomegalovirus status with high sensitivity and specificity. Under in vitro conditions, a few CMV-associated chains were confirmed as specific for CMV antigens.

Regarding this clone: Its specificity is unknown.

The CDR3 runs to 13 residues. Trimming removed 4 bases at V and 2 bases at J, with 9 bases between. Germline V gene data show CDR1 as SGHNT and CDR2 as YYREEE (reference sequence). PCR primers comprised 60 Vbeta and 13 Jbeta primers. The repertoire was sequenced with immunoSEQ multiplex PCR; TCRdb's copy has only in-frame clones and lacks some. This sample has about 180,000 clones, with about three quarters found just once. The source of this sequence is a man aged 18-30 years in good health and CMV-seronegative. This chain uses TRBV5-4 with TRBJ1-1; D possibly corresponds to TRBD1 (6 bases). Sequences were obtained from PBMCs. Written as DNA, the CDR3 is TGTGCCAGCAGCCCACAGGGTAACACTGAAGCTTTCTTT. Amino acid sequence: CASSPQGNTEAFF.